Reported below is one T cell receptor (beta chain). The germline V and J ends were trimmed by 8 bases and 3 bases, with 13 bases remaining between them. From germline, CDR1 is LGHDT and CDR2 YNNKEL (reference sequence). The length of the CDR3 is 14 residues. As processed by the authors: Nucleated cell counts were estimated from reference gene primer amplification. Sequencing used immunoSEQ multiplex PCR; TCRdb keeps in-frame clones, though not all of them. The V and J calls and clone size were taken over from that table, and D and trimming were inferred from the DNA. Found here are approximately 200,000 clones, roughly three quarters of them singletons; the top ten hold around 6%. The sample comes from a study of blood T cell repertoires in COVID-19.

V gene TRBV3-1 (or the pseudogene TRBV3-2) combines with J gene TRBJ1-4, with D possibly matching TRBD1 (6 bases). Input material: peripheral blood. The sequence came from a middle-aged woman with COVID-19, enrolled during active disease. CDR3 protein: CASSTRGANEKLFF. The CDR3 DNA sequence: TGTGCCAGCTCGACCAGGGGTGCTAATGAAAAACTGTTTTTT.